Given below is one T cell receptor (beta chain) in context. The missing CDR3 end, 3 residues past where the read stops, is filled in from the germline J gene. The protocol was immunoSEQ multiplex PCR, while the TCRdb copy is restricted to in-frame clones and leaves out a portion. The sample table includes around 30,000 clones. The CDR3 is 17 amino acids. Germline V gives CDR1 SGHRS, CDR2 YFSETQ. This record comes from a study of T cells in women clearing cervical HPV infection. This sequence joins TRBV5-1 and TRBJ2-2; a possible D gene is TRBD1 (6 bases). This receptor was obtained from a woman aged 18-70 years with a cervical HPV16 infection that either progressed to CIN3+ or cleared (not recorded which). The sequenced material came from blood buffy coat. The CDR3 spells CASSTRQAPSGANVLFF. The part of the CDR3 DNA that was read is TGCGCCAGCAGCACACGACAGGCACCCTCTGGGGCCAACGTG.